Listed below are T cell receptor beta chains from one sample, sequenced in a study of blood T cell repertoires in COVID-19. Assay: immunoSEQ multiplex PCR; the TCRdb copy retains only in-frame clones and omits some. The sample holds about 100,000 clones, 85% seen once. Sequencing was carried out using peripheral blood. These receptors all stem from a man aged 45-60 years with active or convalescent COVID-19. CDR3s include the opening cysteine and the closing phenylalanine or tryptophan. Rows give clone size only sometimes, using once, few, many, or a class for an expanded clone.

12 - TRBV30 CAWSPGSDTQYF
14 - TRBV30 CAWSATGTNQPQHF
14 - TRBV9 CASSVGTANYGYTF
11 - TRBV19 CASRAGDTQYF
17 - TRBV10-3 CAISEHRSGQGMSPLHF
14 few TRBV28 CASSLDSRLNGYTF
15 - TRBV28 CASSLRALGRNEQFF
18 - TRBV4-1 CASSQELPHGGLSYEQYF
12 once TRBV11-3 CASSGGGTEAFF
17 - TRBV19 CASSTGRDTGTGRELFF
14 once TRBV18 CASSPPLGASVEFF
15 - TRBV18 CASSPLGQRPGELFF
12 - TRBV24-1 CATSDNGQEAFF
16 - TRBV19 CASSRLAGELEDTQYF
13 - TRBV27 CASSVQGDRGYTF
14 once TRBV6-1 CASSEGTDSYEQYF
13 - TRBV3-1/TRBV3-2 CASSPDTRNGYTF
15 - TRBV24-1 CATSEWTGRTDTQYF
14 few TRBV5-1 CASSSRTGDYEQYF
15 - TRBV3-1/TRBV3-2 CASSQGQGSGNTIYF
13 - TRBV19 CASSTTMNTEAFF
13 - TRBV29-1 CSVGQDPQETQYF
14 - TRBV11-2 CASSALIQGHGYTF
13 once TRBV29-1 CSVEGTDLYEQYF
15 - TRBV6-4 CASLRGGAGGNEQFF